Listed here is a single TCR beta chain. Its antigen is currently unknown. This entry comes from a study of CD8+ T cells in alopecia areata. Findings of the study overall: Higher clonality and more expanded CD8+ clones appeared in lesional than normal scalp. Scalp sequencing captures resident alphabeta T cells of normal skin too.

Individuals with alopecia areata gave both lesional scalp punch biopsies and peripheral blood for collection. Sequencing used cDNA as its template, made by extracting RNA and reverse transcribing it. Using immunoSEQ multiplex PCR, the repertoire was profiled, and TCRdb retains in-frame clones only, with some absent. The data show approximately 98,000 clones, with 45% to 60% seen just once and 20% to 30% held by the top ten. Unmatched junction bases numbered 4, after V lost 3 bases and J lost 2 bases. Germline lookup yields CDR1 SGHNT and CDR2 YYREEE (reference sequence). This CDR3 has 14 residues. This receptor was taken from a human donor with alopecia areata. The sequenced material came from NKG2D-low CD8+ T cells sorted from blood. The rearrangement links TRBV5-4 to TRBJ2-7, with 8 bases that match TRBD1. CDR3 DNA: TGTGCCAGCAGCTGGACAGGGTCAACCTACGAGCAGTACTTC. Its protein is CASSWTGSTYEQYF.